Below, one T cell receptor beta chain is given with its context. Measured with immunoSEQ multiplex PCR; TCRdb has only the in-frame clones, and not every one. The sample holds around 52,000 clones; around 92% are singletons and the top ten take 0.15% to 0.2%. V shed 10 bases, J shed 2 bases, and the junction held 5 bases outside the gene matches. Germline CDR1 is MNHNS and CDR2 is SASEGT. This CDR3 comprises 13 residues. This entry belongs to a study of T cell changes during pregnancy in multiple sclerosis. The sequence was obtained from a female donor in good health, enrolled as a control in a pregnancy study. This rearrangement joins TRBV6-1 to TRBJ2-3, with 8 bases matching TRBD2. The starting material was CD4+ T cells from peripheral blood mononuclear cells, obtained after pregnancy. CDR3 sequence (DNA): TGTGCCACCAAACTAGCGGTCACAGATACGCAGTATTTT. Translation gives CATKLAVTDTQYF.